This paragraph covers one T cell receptor beta chain sequence. The data are from a study of Ad26.COV2.S vaccination and SARS-CoV-2 variants. Described treatment: 15 to 20 received Ad26.COV2.S at low or high dose, single or two shots; roughly five received placebo; per-sample allocation not given. Sampling occurred on day 63 after the first vaccine or placebo injection. What was given as vaccine was an Ad26 vector encoding Wuhan-strain SARS-CoV-2 spike. TCRdb's table, derived via immunoSEQ multiplex PCR, lists solely in-frame clones and lacks some. This repertoire shows approximately 400,000 clones, 70% to 90% found once; its top ten account for 2.5% to 3.5%. Trimming pared 3 bases from V and 3 bases from J, leaving 12 bases between. Looked up from germline, CDR1 is SGHTA and CDR2 is FQGNSA. The CDR3 is made up of 15 amino acids.

This TCR came from a person between 18 and 59 years old who received the Ad26.COV2.S COVID-19 vaccine or a placebo. Sequencing used peripheral blood, obtained in a trial of Ad26.COV2.S vaccine versus placebo. The chain combines TRBV7-2 with TRBJ2-1; D uncertain. The CDR3 nucleotides read TGTGCCAGCAGCTTTTCAGACGGCAACTACAATGAGCAGTTCTTC. Translation gives CASSFSDGNYNEQFF.